This T cell receptor beta chain was captured by sequencing in a study of shared clonotypes between healthy human individuals. In the source study's methods: Without quality scores, immunoSEQ junctional reads could not be filtered like full-length reads. The protocol was immunoSEQ multiplex PCR, while the TCRdb copy is restricted to in-frame clones and leaves out a portion. V and J calls and clone size follow that table, whereas D and trimming were derived from the DNA. This table has about 1 million clones, around 76% appearing once. V lost 6 bases, J lost 9 bases, and 12 bases lay in between. The CDR3 runs 11 residues. Germline CDR1 is MGHDK and CDR2 is SYGVNS.

This rearrangement joins TRBV25-1 to TRBJ2-7; D is undetermined. The clonotype originates from a man between 18 and 35 years old in good health. The sample taken for sequencing was memory CD4+ T cells sorted from blood. Subset of the sample: CD45RA-negative fraction. The CDR3, as DNA: TGTGCCAGCAGCCGTGATGGCGCGCAGTACTTC. Residues: CASSRDGAQYF.